The 30 T cell receptor beta chains in this list originate from one sample, sequenced in a study of breast tumors, draining lymph nodes, adjacent tissues. TCRdb recomputed calls from the multiplex PCR reads with MiXCR, one row per CDR3 protein. The profile shows 160,000 or so distinct CDR3 sequences, around a third of them singletons. Samples came from axillary lymph nodes draining the breast cancer. Sequencing was done on a sample of axillary lymph node tissue. The source is a female donor with breast cancer. Some clones in this sample may be carry-over from other donors' samples.

The gene calls are TRBV6-2 or TRBV6-3 and TRBJ1-6, with D unclear. Trimming took off 4 bases at V and 7 bases at J, with 5 bases between the two ends. The CDR3 consists of 12 residues. The V gene's germline CDR1 is MNHEY and CDR2 SVGEGT. The CDR3 spells CASSWRNSPLHF. For the CDR3, the DNA is TGTGCCAGCAGTTGGCGAAATTCACCCCTCCACTTT.

The chain combines TRBV6-6 with TRBJ2-5, with D perhaps matching TRBD1 (6 bases). Trimming took 5 bases from V and 5 from J, leaving 18 bases between them. The CDR3 runs to 15 residues. From germline, CDR1 is MNHNY and CDR2 SVGAGI (reference sequence). The chain's CDR3 is CASSDWGHRVETQYF. CDR3 sequence (DNA): TGTGCCAGCAGTGACTGGGGACACAGAGTTGAGACCCAGTACTTC.

The genes are TRBV12-3 or TRBV12-4 and TRBJ2-6, with 10 bases fitting TRBD2. CDR3 length: 17 residues. The V and J ends lost 5 bases and 0 bases, in that order; junction bases with no gene match: 4. CDR3 in amino acids: CASSSGGAPSGANVLTF. The CDR3 region has the DNA TGTGCCAGCAGTAGCGGGGGGGCTCCCTCTGGGGCCAACGTCCTGACTTTC.

This clonotype was recorded many times. The rearrangement uses TRBV7-9 and TRBJ1-5; D is perhaps TRBD1 (6 bases). Trimming took 3 bases from V and 7 from J, leaving 13 bases between them. Germline V gene sequence: CDR1 SEHNR, CDR2 FQNEAQ (reference sequence). The CDR3 length is 14 residues. Here the CDR3 DNA reads TGTGCCAGCAGCTTCGCAGGGGCCGTGCAGCCCCAGCATTTT. Encoded protein: CASSFAGAVQPQHF. The full variable domain, with the rest looked up from reference TRBV7-9 and TRBJ1-5, is DTGVSQNPRHKITKRGQNVTFRCDPISEHNRLYWYRQTLGQGPEFLTYFQNEAQLEKSRLLSDRFSAERPKGSFSTLEIQRTEQGDSAMYLCASSFAGAVQPQHFGDGTRLSIL.

There are many counts of this clonotype. The gene calls are TRBV2 and TRBJ2-6, with 9 positions matching TRBD1. Unmatched junction bases numbered 10, after V lost 6 bases and J lost 7 bases. CDR1 is SNHLY and CDR2 is FYNNEI in the germline V gene. CDR3 length equals 16 residues. The CDR3 coding sequence is TGTGCCAGCAGCTCGGGACAGGGCCGATACGCCAACGTCCTGACTTTC. It yields the protein CASSSGQGRYANVLTF.

Ten or more counts support this clonotype. The chain couples TRBV10-3 to TRBJ2-4; tentatively, D is TRBD1 (5 bases). CDR3 length equals 14 residues. Trimming pared 2 bases from V and 8 bases from J, leaving 13 bases between. CDR1 and CDR2 from the germline V gene are ENHRY and SYGVKD. Written as DNA, the CDR3 is TGTGCCATCAGTGAGGCAGGCCCCAGGGACATTCAGTACTTC. Translated, it gives CAISEAGPRDIQYF.

The CDR3 protein is CSWEGDGYTF. The CDR3 nucleotides read TGCAGCTGGGAGGGGGATGGCTACACCTTC. V gene TRBV29-1 combines with J gene TRBJ1-2, with D maybe TRBD1 (6 bases). V was pared by 8 bases and J by 6 bases, with 10 bases between. Looked up from germline, CDR1 is SQVTM and CDR2 is ANQGSEA. CDR3 length: 10 residues.

This rearrangement joins TRBV6-4 to TRBJ2-2; TRBD2 aligns across 11 bases. Germline assignment: CDR1 MRHNA and CDR2 SNTAGT. The CDR3 sequence is 14 residues long. Unmatched junction bases numbered 2, after V lost 4 bases and J lost 7 bases. The CDR3 region has the DNA TGTGCCAGCAGTGTAGCGGGGGGGGGCGGGGAGCTGTTTTTT. Its protein is CASSVAGGGGELFF.

This clonotype was counted many times. V is TRBV12-3 or TRBV12-4 and J is TRBJ1-6, with D possibly matching TRBD1 (5 bases). Trimming took off 4 bases at V and 4 bases at J, with 14 bases between the two ends. The CDR3 totals 16 residues. Here the CDR3 DNA reads TGTGCCAGCAGTTCCGACGAACAGGCATATAATTCACCCCTCCACTTT. Residues: CASSSDEQAYNSPLHF.

The chain couples TRBV18 to TRBJ1-2; 7 bases are shared with TRBD1. The CDR3 is 13 residues long. Per the germline V gene, CDR1 is KGHSH and CDR2 is LQKENI. V trimming: 3 bases; J trimming: 10 bases; junction bases outside the gene matches: 8. The CDR3 is CASSPWTGDDYTF. Here the CDR3 DNA reads TGTGCCAGCTCACCCTGGACAGGAGACGACTACACCTTC. The whole variable domain, remainder taken from reference TRBV18 and TRBJ1-2, is NAGVMQNPRHLVRRRGQEARLRCSPMKGHSHVYWYRQLPEEGLKFMVYLQKENIIDESGMPKERFSAEFPKEGPSILRIQQVVRGDSAAYFCASSPWTGDDYTFGSGTRLTVV.

This rearrangement joins TRBV7-3 to TRBJ1-2, with D tentatively TRBD1 (5 bases). The V end was cut by 3 bases, the J end by 6 bases, with 11 bases between. The CDR3 contains 13 residues. Germline-derived CDR1 and CDR2 are SGHTA and FQGTGA. CDR3 in DNA: TGTGCCAGCAGCTTTTTGTTGGGGGATGGCTACACCTTC. Protein sequence: CASSFLLGDGYTF.

This clonotype has at least ten counts. The chain carries TRBV28 and TRBJ2-7; 7 nucleotides match TRBD1. J lost 6 bases, V lost 4 bases, and 9 bases had no gene match. The CDR3 contains 14 residues. Germline V gene lookup returns CDR1 MDHEN and CDR2 SYDVKM. Written as DNA, the CDR3 is TGTGCCAGCAGTTCCGACAGGGTTCCAGGCGAGCAGTACTTC. Translated: CASSSDRVPGEQYF.

The sample holds many counts of this clonotype. The CDR3 loop reads CSARKPAQETQYF. The CDR3, as DNA: TGCAGTGCTAGAAAGCCAGCCCAAGAGACCCAGTACTTC. This sequence joins TRBV20-1 and TRBJ2-5; the D is unclear. Germline lookup yields CDR1 DFQATT and CDR2 SNEGSKA (reference sequence). With 2 bases removed from V and 1 base from J, the gap between germline ends came to 8 bases. The length of the CDR3 is 13 residues.

There are many counts of this clonotype. V usage is TRBV10-2 and J usage is TRBJ2-1; D unclear. The CDR3 is made up of 15 amino acids. The germline V and J ends were trimmed by 2 bases and 8 bases, with 16 bases remaining between them. CDR1 WSHSY and CDR2 SAAADI come from the germline V gene. The CDR3: CASSEIPTQPDEQFF. The CDR3 DNA sequence: TGCGCCAGCAGTGAGATTCCTACCCAGCCCGATGAGCAGTTCTTC.

This clonotype was detected a few times. A much larger clone is a single base away; this may be a read error. The genes are TRBV11-2 and TRBJ1-2; D unclear. This CDR3 is built from 16 residues. CDR1 and CDR2 from the germline V gene are SGHAT and FQNNGV. Trimming cost V 1 base and J 5 bases, with 17 bases left between them. The CDR3 nucleotides read TGTGCCAGCAGCTTAGGAGGCGTGTCTATGGCTTATGGCTACACCTTC. Translated, it gives CASSLGGVSMAYGYTF.

This clonotype was counted ten times or more. The chain uses TRBV29-1 and TRBJ2-5; perhaps D is TRBD1 or TRBD2 (5 bases each). This CDR3 comprises 11 residues. The germline CDR1 and CDR2 sequences are SQVTM and ANQGSEA. V lost 6 bases and J 5 bases, leaving 10 bases between the germline ends. The CDR3 DNA is TGCAGCGTGGGGCCGGGGGAGACCCAGTACTTC. Amino acid sequence: CSVGPGETQYF. The complete variable domain, with remaining parts taken from reference TRBV29-1 and TRBJ2-5, reads SAVISQKPSRDICQRGTSLTIQCQVDSQVTMMFWYRQQPGQSLTLIATANQGSEATYESGFVIDKFPISRPNLTFSTLTVSNMSPEDSSIYLCSVGPGETQYFGPGTRLLVL.

There are many counts of this clonotype. This sequence joins TRBV20-1 and TRBJ2-3, with 7 bases identical to TRBD1. Germline CDR1 DFQATT, CDR2 SNEGSKA (reference sequence). The CDR3 totals 14 residues. Trimming at V came to 0 bases and at J to 4 bases, leaving 4 bases not matched to a gene. This CDR3 is CSARDPQGADTQYF. For the CDR3, the DNA is TGCAGTGCTAGAGATCCGCAGGGGGCAGATACGCAGTATTTT.

This clonotype was detected only a few times. The V gene is TRBV5-5, the J gene TRBJ2-2; 7 bases match TRBD2. The CDR3 covers 16 residues. In germline, CDR1 is SGHKS, CDR2 YYEKEE (reference sequence). The trim removed 0 bases at V and 7 bases at J, leaving 9 bases unmatched. The DNA for the CDR3 is TGTGCCAGCAGCTTGGGGACTAGTTTAGGGTACGGGGAGCTGTTTTTT. As protein: CASSLGTSLGYGELFF.

This clonotype has ten or more counts. The chain has TRBV12-3 or TRBV12-4 and TRBJ2-2, with 11 bases that match TRBD2. Trimming removed 2 bases from V and 2 bases from J; junction bases left unmatched: 1. The length of the CDR3 is 16 residues. CDR3 residues: CASSLRLAGNTGELFF. Here the CDR3 DNA reads TGTGCCAGCAGTTTACGACTAGCGGGAAACACCGGGGAGCTGTTTTTT.

Many counts were recorded for this clonotype. CDR3 amino acids: CATSDFGTNTGELFF. The CDR3 DNA follows: TGTGCCACCAGTGATTTCGGTACCAACACCGGGGAGCTGTTTTTT. V and J are TRBV24-1 and TRBJ2-2; D is ambiguous. V shed 1 base and J shed 2 bases, with 7 bases lying between them. Germline CDR1 reads KGHDR; CDR2 reads SFDVKD. This CDR3 comprises 15 residues.

This clonotype showed up just a few times. Possible read error: a much larger clone is one base away. The chain is built from TRBV3-1 and TRBJ1-6; D remains unclear. Trimming removed 4 bases from V and 10 bases from J, with 11 bases in between. CDR1 is LGHDT and CDR2 is YNNKEL in the germline V gene (reference sequence). The CDR3 covers 13 residues. The chain's CDR3 is CASSPTPESPLHF. DNA of the CDR3: TGTGCCAGCAGCCCCACCCCCGAATCACCCCTCCACTTT.

The table lists this clonotype with many counts. The chain has TRBV10-3 and TRBJ2-6; D is unclear. Germline V gene lookup returns CDR1 ENHRY and CDR2 SYGVKD. Trimming stripped 7 bases from V and 0 bases from J, with 7 bases between. The CDR3 length is 14 residues. CDR3 in amino acids: CAITDASGANVLTF. CDR3 sequence (DNA): TGTGCCATCACCGACGCCTCTGGGGCCAACGTCCTGACTTTC.

The J gene is TRBJ2-5, the V gene TRBV6-1; D ambiguous. The CDR3 spans 12 residues. Trimming took off 4 bases at V and 7 bases at J, with 10 bases between the two ends. The germline V gene encodes CDR1 MNHNS and CDR2 SASEGT. The CDR3 coding sequence is TGTGCCAGCAGTGTTTCGGTAGGGACCCAGTACTTC. Protein sequence: CASSVSVGTQYF.

This clonotype was seen many times. This chain joins TRBV18 and TRBJ2-7, with TRBD1 identical over 7 bases. J lost 5 bases, V lost 4 bases, and 5 bases had no gene match. Germline CDR1 reads KGHSH; CDR2 reads LQKENI. There are 13 residues in the CDR3. The CDR3 loop reads CASSHRQGHEQYF. The CDR3 nucleotides read TGTGCCAGCTCACACCGACAGGGACACGAGCAGTACTTC.

This clonotype was observed many times. The chain recombines TRBV29-1 with TRBJ1-5; 7 positions agree with TRBD1. The J segment lost 7 bases and the V segment lost 5 bases, leaving 8 bases of the junction unmatched. Germline CDR1 is SQVTM and CDR2 is ANQGSEA. This CDR3 spans 13 amino acids. The CDR3 DNA is TGCAGCGTTCGCACAGGGGATTCCCAGCCCCAGCATTTT. This gives the protein CSVRTGDSQPQHF.

This clonotype occurred a few times. The chain couples TRBV9 to TRBJ2-1, with 11 nucleotides matching TRBD2. CDR1 and CDR2 (germline): SGDLS, YYNGEE. The CDR3 totals 13 residues. With 5 bases clipped from V and 10 bases from J, the junction kept 5 bases outside the gene matches. CDR3 coding DNA: TGTGCCAGCAGTAGCGGGGGGGCTGGGGAGCAGTTCTTC. It codes for CASSSGGAGEQFF.

This clonotype was seen repeatedly, ten times or more. The V and J genes are TRBV19 and TRBJ1-2; a weak D match, TRBD1 (6 bases). V lost 0 bases and J 4 bases, leaving 15 bases between the germline ends. The CDR3 has 16 residues. Looked up from germline, CDR1 is LNHDA and CDR2 is SQIVND (reference sequence). For the CDR3, the DNA is TGTGCCAGTAGTATAGATATAAGGACAGATCGCTATGGCTACACCTTC. Amino acids: CASSIDIRTDRYGYTF.

This clonotype was picked up many times. A read error may explain this, as a much larger clone is one base away. The V call is TRBV20-1, the J call TRBJ1-6, with 7 positions matching TRBD1. J lost 9 bases, V lost 0 bases, and 8 bases had no gene match. The CDR3 is made up of 15 amino acids. Germline V CDR1 and CDR2: DFQATT, SNEGSKA (reference sequence). The CDR3 nucleotides are TGCAGTGCTAGAGACCTCCGGGACAGTACTTCACCCCTCCACTTT. Protein product: CSARDLRDSTSPLHF.

For this clonotype: A much larger clone differs from this one at a single base, so this may be a read error. Because it lacks the conserved phenylalanine or tryptophan at the end, this CDR3 is likely a read error. This chain joins TRBV6-2 or TRBV6-3 and TRBJ2-7; 9 bases fit TRBD1. This CDR3 region has 14 residues. The germline V gene has CDR1 MNHEY and CDR2 SVGEGT. V lost 6 bases to trimming and J lost 2 bases; unmatched junction nucleotides: 5. CDR3 protein: CASRRQGGAYEQYS. DNA for the CDR3: TGTGCCAGCAGGAGACAGGGGGGAGCCTACGAGCAGTACTCC.

A remark on this clonotype: This may stem from a read error, because a much larger clone lies one nucleotide away. V and J are TRBV20-1 and TRBJ2-7; 8 bases are shared with TRBD1. Germline V CDR1 and CDR2: DFQATT, SNEGSKA (reference sequence). The CDR3 runs 13 residues. Written as DNA, the CDR3 is TGCAGTGCTCCCAGGGGGCGTGCTTACGCGCAGTACTTC. The encoded protein is CSAPRGRAYAQYF.